The present TCR beta chain was sequenced within a study of blood T cell repertoires in COVID-19. Profiling relied on immunoSEQ multiplex PCR, and the TCRdb table lists in-frame clones only, not all of them. The table records under 400,000 clones, 90% of them present only once. This clone came up once. The J segment lost 6 bases and the V segment lost 4 bases, leaving 5 bases of the junction unmatched. This CDR3 is 13 amino acids long. Germline CDR1 reads SGHTS; CDR2 reads YDEGEE. The sample consisted of peripheral blood. This clonotype was obtained from a man younger than 30 with active or convalescent COVID-19. The chain has TRBV5-8 and TRBJ1-1; 8 bases fit TRBD1. This chain's CDR3 is CASSGTGWAEAFF. The CDR3, as DNA: TGTGCCAGCAGCGGGACAGGATGGGCTGAAGCTTTCTTT.